The rows below give T cell receptor beta chains drawn from one sample of a study of beta chain features in type 1 diabetes. TCRdb's copy holds only in-frame clones and misses some; the assay was immunoSEQ multiplex PCR. Among 970,000 or so clones listed, about a sixth were seen once. The sequenced material came from naive CD4+ T cells from blood. The source of these receptors is a woman younger than 35 in good health. Each CDR3 is given with its conserved first and last residue. The D gene is left open where the match is weak. Not all rows give a size; the values are once, few, many and, for expanded clones, a class.

V gene	J gene	D gene	clone size	CDR3 DNA	CDR3 protein
TRBV4-3	TRBJ2-1	TRBD2	few	TGCGCCAGCAGCCACCTGCCCGGGGGACTAGATTACAATGAGCAGTTCTTC	CASSHLPGGLDYNEQFF
TRBV9	TRBJ2-1	TRBD2	.	TGTGCCAGCAGCGCCCGGGACTATACAGATTCCTACAATGAGCAGTTCTTC	CASSARDYTDSYNEQFF
TRBV28	TRBJ1-2	TRBD1	.	TGTGCCAGCGCTACAGGGGATTCTTATGGCTACACCTTC	CASATGDSYGYTF
TRBV11-2	TRBJ2-7	.	.	TGTGCCAGCAGCTTAACAGAGGACTACGAGCAGTACTTC	CASSLTEDYEQYF
TRBV18	TRBJ2-5	.	.	TGTGCCGGGCGAATGGGGGGCGAAGAGACCCAGTACTTC	CAGRMGGEETQYF
TRBV10-3	TRBJ2-2	.	.	TGTGCCATCAGTGAGTCTGCCGGGGAGCTGTTTTTT	CAISESAGELFF
TRBV19	TRBJ2-5	.	.	TGTGCCAGTAGTAGGGGGGTTCAAGAGACCCAGTACTTC	CASSRGVQETQYF
TRBV10-3	TRBJ2-1	TRBD2	few	TGTGCCATCAGTGACCAGACTAGCGGGGGCGTCAGCACGTTCTTC	CAISDQTSGGVSTFF
TRBV4-2	TRBJ2-1	.	few	TGTGCCAGCAGCCAAGAGACCGGGCTAAGTTACAATGAGCAGTTCTTC	CASSQETGLSYNEQFF
TRBV7-2	TRBJ2-2	.	once	TGTGCCAGCAGCTTAGTTGGCGGGGTTTGGACCGGGGAGCTGTTTTTT	CASSLVGGVWTGELFF
TRBV7-2	TRBJ2-1	TRBD2	.	TGTGCCAGCAGCTTCGGCGGGAGAGCCTACAATGAGCAGTTCTTC	CASSFGGRAYNEQFF
TRBV7-2	TRBJ2-1	.	.	TGTGCCAGCAGCTTAGGTGCCATACACAATGAGCAGTTCTTC	CASSLGAIHNEQFF
TRBV7-2	TRBJ2-2	TRBD2	.	TGTGCCAGCAGCGCAATCGGGGGAGGGAGCACCGGGGAGCTGTTTTTT	CASSAIGGGSTGELFF
TRBV18	TRBJ2-3	.	.	TGTGCCAGCTCACCACCGGGACTTCCGACAGATACGCAGTATTTT	CASSPPGLPTDTQYF
TRBV18	TRBJ2-5	TRBD2	few	TGTGCCAGCTCACCGACTAGCCCAGAAGAGACCCAGTACTTC	CASSPTSPEETQYF
TRBV7-2	TRBJ2-7	TRBD2	.	TGTGCCAGCAGCTTGGAAGGGACTAGCTCCACCTACGAGCAGTACTTC	CASSLEGTSSTYEQYF
TRBV19	TRBJ2-7	.	.	TGTGCCAGCTCCCCCGCGATAGGCGGGGACTACGAGCAGTACTTC	CASSPAIGGDYEQYF
TRBV6-6	TRBJ2-1	.	few	TGTGCCAGCAGTTACTCGAATCAGGGCTTAGGCAATGAGCAGTTCTTC	CASSYSNQGLGNEQFF
TRBV6-1	TRBJ1-2	.	.	TGTGCCAGCAGTGAATTTCTGGCTAACTATGGCTACACCTTC	CASSEFLANYGYTF
TRBV29-1	TRBJ2-7	TRBD2	.	TGCAGCGCCCGGTCTGGGACTAGCGGGATCTACGAGCAGTACTTC	CSARSGTSGIYEQYF
TRBV30	TRBJ1-2	.	.	TGTGCCTGGAGTCGACGGAGCAATGCCTTCTATGGCTACACCTTC	CAWSRRSNAFYGYTF
TRBV7-7	TRBJ1-1	.	.	TGTGCTAGCAGCTTAACAGAGAACACTGAAGCTTTCTTT	CASSLTENTEAFF